The 7 T cell receptor beta chains reported below all come from one sample, sequenced in a study of cytomegalovirus exposure and HLA in healthy donors (TCRdb year 2017). Library prep was done by the immunoSEQ multiplex PCR assay. A mixture of 60 forward primers for TCR Vbeta segments and 13 reverse primers for TCR Jbeta segments was used in the multiplex PCR. This immuneACCESS table, as held by TCRdb, lists in-frame sequences with V and J called but not all clones. Of the missing ones, under half trace to an unresolved V gene in checked studies; the others have no known cause. The table for this sample lists about 190,000 clones; about three quarters of them were counted only once. In total, the top ten clones hold about 1.1% of the sample. The sequenced material came from PBMCs. The receptor set was obtained from a woman aged 35 to 49 in good health and CMV-seronegative.

The sample holds a few counts of this clone. V is TRBV5-5 and J is TRBJ1-1; TRBD1 is a possible D gene (6 bases). This CDR3 comprises 14 residues. The germline gives CDR1 SGHKS, CDR2 YYEKEE (reference sequence). Trimming removed 4 bases from V and 4 bases from J, with 14 bases in between. The CDR3 region has the DNA TGTGCCAGCAGCCCTGATACAGGGAGCACTGAAGCTTTCTTT. This sequence encodes CASSPDTGSTEAFF.

Comments on this clone: The germline gene is not matched at one end of the junction; a read error may be the cause. The sample has other DNA sequences that encode this CDR3 too. The V call is TRBV9, the J call TRBJ2-5, with 7 bases identical to TRBD2. This CDR3 comprises 15 residues. Germline CDR1 and CDR2: SGDLS and YYNGEE. The CDR3 spells CASSVAGGRAETQYF. In DNA form, the CDR3 reads TGTGCCAGTAGCGTAGCCGGGGGGAGGGCAGAGACCCAGTACTTC.

The chain recombines TRBV27 with TRBJ1-5, with 7 bases lining up with TRBD1. Germline V CDR1 and CDR2: MNHEY, SMNVEV (reference sequence). V trimming: 5 bases; J trimming: 4 bases; junction bases outside the gene matches: 2. The CDR3 length is 13 residues. The CDR3 here is CASSMDRNQPQHF. The CDR3 DNA reads as TGTGCCAGCAGTATGGACAGGAATCAGCCCCAGCATTTT.

The V and J genes are TRBV5-1 and TRBJ1-1; 9 bases match TRBD1. Per the germline V gene, CDR1 is SGHRS and CDR2 is YFSETQ. V trimming: 0 bases; J trimming: 4 bases; junction bases outside the gene matches: 16. The length of the CDR3 is 19 residues. CDR3 residues: CASSLAGPGQGPRRTEAFF. In nucleotides, the CDR3 is TGCGCCAGCAGCTTGGCAGGTCCGGGACAGGGTCCCAGACGCACTGAAGCTTTCTTT.

This chain joins TRBV4-1 and TRBJ1-1; D perhaps matches TRBD1 (5 bases). Trimming took 1 base from V and 10 from J, leaving 19 bases between them. The length of the CDR3 is 15 residues. Germline CDR1 reads MGHRA; CDR2 reads YSYEKL. CDR3 loop: CASSQGLGTVNRAFF. The DNA for the CDR3 is TGCGCCAGCAGCCAAGGGCTAGGGACTGTGAACAGAGCTTTCTTT.

This chain uses TRBV10-3 with TRBJ2-1, with D possibly being TRBD2 (6 bases). Germline V CDR1 and CDR2: ENHRY, SYGVKD. V was clipped by 7 bases and J by 0 bases, with 13 bases between them. This CDR3 contains 15 residues. Written as DNA, the CDR3 is TGTGCCATCACCGGGACTGCACACTCCTACAATGAGCAGTTCTTC. Its protein product is CAITGTAHSYNEQFF.

The CDR3 nucleotides read TGTGCCAGCAGTTCCCAGGACAGACTCTATGGCTACACCTTC. This sequence encodes CASSSQDRLYGYTF. This chain connects TRBV6-6 to TRBJ1-2; D is possibly TRBD1 (6 bases). The germline gives CDR1 MNHNY, CDR2 SVGAGI (reference sequence). The ends were cut back, 4 bases at V and 4 bases at J, with 13 bases in the middle. This CDR3 comprises 14 residues.